The next 26 T cell receptor beta chains were all read from a single sample in a study of CD8+ T cells in alopecia areata. Reverse transcription of extracted RNA yielded cDNA, which provided the sequencing template. TCRdb keeps only in-frame clones here, not all; method: immunoSEQ multiplex PCR. The sample contains 80,000 to 100,000 clones, roughly 46% of which appear only once. Treatment here: oral pan-JAK inhibitor, 5-10 mg twice daily. This specimen consisted of CD8+ T cells sorted from blood, obtained at week 24, from a patient treated with tofacitinib. The receptor source for this set is a human donor with alopecia areata.

V gene TRBV7-6 combines with J gene TRBJ2-7; D may be TRBD1 (6 bases). The V end lost 4 bases, the J end lost 3 bases, and 13 bases lay between the germline ends. CDR1 is SGHVS, CDR2 FNYEAQ, per germline. The CDR3 runs 14 residues. CDR3 loop: CASSSTDRFYEQYF. The CDR3 coding sequence is TGTGCCAGCAGCTCCACGGACAGATTCTACGAGCAGTACTTC.

In its sample, this clone was seen once. The V call is TRBV19, the J call TRBJ1-1, with D tentatively TRBD1 (5 bases). CDR1 and CDR2 (germline): LNHDA, SQIVND (reference sequence). V lost 5 bases to trimming and J lost 4 bases, with 11 bases between them. The CDR3 totals 13 residues. Written as DNA, the CDR3 is TGTGCCAGTAGTCACCGGGGCATCACTGAAGCTTTCTTT. Translated, it gives CASSHRGITEAFF.

This clone was seen only a few times. V gene TRBV19 combines with J gene TRBJ2-4; D remains ambiguous. V was cut by 8 bases and J by 3 bases, with 17 bases left in between. The CDR3 is 15 amino acids. Germline CDR1 LNHDA, CDR2 SQIVND (reference sequence). CDR3 nucleotides: TGTGCCAGTCAAGGTTCGGTGGATGGCAAAAACATTCAGTACTTC. This codes for CASQGSVDGKNIQYF.

The chain recombines TRBV29-1 with TRBJ1-1; D possibly corresponds to TRBD1 (5 bases). Germline V gives CDR1 SQVTM, CDR2 ANQGSEA. Trimming cost V 5 bases and J 3 bases, with 10 bases left between them. The CDR3 is 12 residues long. The CDR3 region has the DNA TGCAGCGTTAGAGGGGCCCACACTGAAGCTTTCTTT. This gives the protein CSVRGAHTEAFF.

The chain employs TRBV4-3 and TRBJ1-5; D not certain. The CDR3 extends over 15 amino acids. From germline, CDR1 is LGHNA and CDR2 YSLEER. Trimming took off 4 bases at V and 3 bases at J, with 13 bases between the two ends. CDR3 protein: CASSLGPGLNQPQHF. CDR3 sequence (DNA): TGCGCCAGCAGCCTAGGTCCAGGCCTCAATCAGCCCCAGCATTTT.

The rearrangement joins TRBV27 to TRBJ1-2, with 8 bases that match TRBD1. The ends lost 5 bases at V and 7 bases at J; junction bases unmatched: 15. The CDR3 is 16 amino acids. Germline V gene sequence: CDR1 MNHEY, CDR2 SMNVEV (reference sequence). In DNA form, the CDR3 reads TGTGCCAGCAGTCTAAGGGGCTCGACAGGGGATGGTGGCTACACCTTC. Amino acid sequence: CASSLRGSTGDGGYTF.

V usage is TRBV5-1 and J usage is TRBJ2-1; D may be TRBD2 (5 bases). Trimming cost V 4 bases and J 4 bases, with 15 bases left between them. Per the germline V gene, CDR1 is SGHRS and CDR2 is YFSETQ. The CDR3 covers 15 residues. In DNA, the CDR3 is TGCGCCAGCAGCGAAGGACTCGGGATGTACAATGAGCAGTTCTTC. Its protein product is CASSEGLGMYNEQFF.

This clone was seen a few times. The chain uses TRBV5-1 and TRBJ2-7; the D is unclear. The CDR3 consists of 11 residues. The V end was cut by 4 bases, the J end by 2 bases, with 4 bases between. Germline CDR1 SGHRS, CDR2 YFSETQ. In DNA form, the CDR3 reads TGCGCCAGCAGCACCCCCTACGAGCAGTACTTC. Translation: CASSTPYEQYF.

The chain links TRBV7-9 to TRBJ1-2, with TRBD1 matching 7 bases. The V gene's germline CDR1 is SEHNR and CDR2 FQNEAQ (reference sequence). Trimming cost V 6 bases and J 6 bases; bases outside gene matches: 13. The CDR3 is made up of 15 amino acids. CDR3 bases: TGTGCCAGCAGGGGACCGTACACAGGGGATCATGGCTACACCTTC. Translation gives CASRGPYTGDHGYTF. The full variable domain, in which reference TRBV7-9 and TRBJ1-2 provide the parts outside the CDR3, is DTGVSQNPRHKITKRGQNVTFRCDPISEHNRLYWYRQTLGQGPEFLTYFQNEAQLEKSRLLSDRFSAERPKGSFSTLEIQRTEQGDSAMYLCASRGPYTGDHGYTFGSGTRLTVV.

There are many counts of this clone. This rearrangement joins TRBV7-8 to TRBJ1-5; TRBD1 is a possible D gene (5 bases). CDR1 is SGHVS and CDR2 is FQNEAQ in the germline V gene. The V end lost 5 bases, the J end lost 5 bases, and 19 bases lay between the germline ends. The CDR3 has 16 residues. The CDR3 region is CASSRTTNQGYQPQHF. For the CDR3, the DNA is TGTGCCAGCAGCCGAACCACCAACCAGGGATATCAGCCCCAGCATTTT.

This clone was detected only once. The chain employs TRBV14 and TRBJ2-1; 10 bases are shared with TRBD2. V shed 1 base and J 0 bases; nucleotides not matched to a gene: 18. CDR1 and CDR2 (germline): SGHDN, FVKESK. CDR3 length: 22 amino acids. The CDR3 is CASSQGTSGNTPTVLSYNEQFF. DNA for the CDR3: TGTGCCAGCAGCCAAGGGACTAGCGGCAATACCCCAACTGTCCTCTCCTACAATGAGCAGTTCTTC.

The gene calls are TRBV30 and TRBJ1-1; D gene unclear. Germline V gene lookup returns CDR1 GTSNPN and CDR2 SVGIG (reference sequence). Trimming took off 2 bases at V and 6 bases at J, with 10 bases between the two ends. This CDR3 is built from 12 residues. The CDR3 DNA reads TGTGCCTGGAGTTCGGCGGGAGCTGAAGCTTTCTTT. Its protein product is CAWSSAGAEAFF.

V and J are TRBV28 and TRBJ2-7; D unclear. Germline CDR1 MDHEN, CDR2 SYDVKM. This CDR3 has 14 residues. Trimming took 6 bases from V and 7 from J, leaving 19 bases between them. The CDR3 bases are TGTGCCAGCAGCCCTCTATCGGATGCATGGGAGCAGTACTTC. It codes for CASSPLSDAWEQYF.

This chain links TRBV6-1 with TRBJ1-4; 9 nucleotides line up with TRBD1. This CDR3 comprises 17 residues. CDR1 MNHNS and CDR2 SASEGT come from the germline V gene. The J segment lost 0 bases and the V segment lost 4 bases, leaving 6 bases of the junction unmatched. CDR3 residues: CASSGDRAIATNEKLFF. The CDR3 DNA follows: TGTGCCAGCAGTGGGGACAGGGCCATCGCAACTAATGAAAAACTGTTTTTT.

The gene calls are TRBV7-9 and TRBJ1-1, with D unclear. In germline, CDR1 is SEHNR, CDR2 FQNEAQ (reference sequence). The CDR3 extends over 15 amino acids. Between the trimmed V and J ends, which lost 1 base and 0 bases, there was a span of 9 bases. This CDR3 is CASSLGNNLNTEAFF. The CDR3, as DNA: TGTGCCAGCAGCTTAGGAAACAACTTGAACACTGAAGCTTTCTTT.

This chain connects TRBV29-1 to TRBJ2-3; D not resolved. V lost 4 bases and J lost 8, with 7 bases in between. The CDR3 is 10 amino acids. Looked up from germline, CDR1 is SQVTM and CDR2 is ANQGSEA. The CDR3 sequence is CSVVMGTQYF. The CDR3 DNA reads as TGCAGCGTTGTTATGGGTACGCAGTATTTT.

The chain links TRBV4-1 to TRBJ2-3; D gene unclear. Trimming stripped 0 bases from V and 2 bases from J, with 9 bases between. Germline CDR1 MGHRA, CDR2 YSYEKL. The CDR3 has 15 residues. Here the CDR3 reads CASSQERGPTDTQYF. In nucleotides, the CDR3 is TGCGCCAGCAGCCAAGAGCGCGGACCCACAGATACGCAGTATTTT.

This chain uses TRBV28 with TRBJ1-6, with a possible D match to TRBD1 (5 bases). Trimming pared 5 bases from V and 7 bases from J, leaving 9 bases between. CDR1 MDHEN and CDR2 SYDVKM come from the germline V gene. The CDR3 length is 13 residues. The CDR3 bases are TGTGCCAGCAGTCGCAGGGAAAATTCACCCCTCCACTTT. Translated: CASSRRENSPLHF.

Comment on this clone: A far larger clone is just one base off, so this is likely a read error. J is TRBJ1-1 and V is TRBV5-1; D may be TRBD1 (5 bases). V lost 4 bases, J lost 0 bases, and 13 bases lay in between. Germline lookup yields CDR1 SGHRS and CDR2 YFSETQ. This CDR3 region has 15 residues. CDR3 protein: CASSPPGRMNTEAFF. Here the CDR3 DNA reads TGCGCCAGCAGCCCTCCGGGACGGATGAACACTGAAGCTTTCTTT.

This clone showed up just a few times. The chain carries TRBV29-1 and TRBJ2-2; D unresolved. Trimming shortened V by 4 bases and J by 2 bases, and 2 bases separated the two germline ends. This CDR3 contains 11 residues. Germline V gene data show CDR1 as SQVTM and CDR2 as ANQGSEA. CDR3 sequence reads: CSVANTGELFF. The CDR3 DNA reads TGCAGCGTTGCCAACACCGGGGAGCTGTTTTTT.

V is TRBV2 and J is TRBJ2-5; TRBD1 matches at 9 bases. The CDR3 consists of 15 residues. Germline V gives CDR1 SNHLY, CDR2 FYNNEI. The trim removed 7 bases at V and 5 bases at J, leaving 11 bases unmatched. Written as DNA, the CDR3 is TGTGCCAGCATGAGGCGGACAGGGGCCGGGGAGACCCAGTACTTC. This gives the protein CASMRRTGAGETQYF.

This clone was seen at least ten times. The rearrangement joins TRBV28 to TRBJ2-3; 7 bases match TRBD2. The V and J ends lost 0 bases and 4 bases, in that order; junction bases with no gene match: 7. The CDR3 covers 16 residues. CDR1 MDHEN and CDR2 SYDVKM come from the germline V gene. CDR3 sequence reads: CASSLWMGGSSDTQYF. In DNA, the CDR3 is TGTGCCAGCAGTTTATGGATGGGCGGGAGCTCAGATACGCAGTATTTT.

The chain uses TRBV15 and TRBJ1-4, with unresolved D. V was trimmed by 5 bases and J by 7 bases, leaving 11 bases between them. CDR3 size: 13 residues. Per the germline V gene, CDR1 is LNHNV and CDR2 is YYDKDF (reference sequence). The DNA of the CDR3 is TGTGCCACCAGCGAGTCTACGGTTGAAAAACTGTTTTTT. Translating gives CATSESTVEKLFF.

This clone was observed many times. This chain uses TRBV7-8 with TRBJ2-7, with a weak D call TRBD2 (7 bases). Germline CDR1 is SGHVS and CDR2 is FQNEAQ. There are 17 residues in the CDR3. V was trimmed by 5 bases and J by 2 bases, leaving 22 bases between them. The CDR3 sequence is CASSRRAPSGTTYEQYF. In nucleotides, the CDR3 is TGTGCCAGCAGCCGGAGAGCACCCAGCGGGACAACCTACGAGCAGTACTTC.

This clone showed up just once. The rearrangement uses TRBV30 and TRBJ2-1, with 7 bases that match TRBD2. V dropped 3 bases and J dropped 8; count of bases not matched to a gene: 7. Germline loops: CDR1 GTSNPN, CDR2 SVGIG (reference sequence). The CDR3 loop spans 13 amino acids. The CDR3 spells CAWRKVGRDEQFF. DNA of the CDR3: TGTGCCTGGAGAAAGGTGGGGAGGGATGAGCAGTTCTTC.

This sequence joins TRBV27 and TRBJ2-1; perhaps D is TRBD1 or TRBD2 (5 bases each). This CDR3 is built from 16 residues. The germline V gene encodes CDR1 MNHEY and CDR2 SMNVEV (reference sequence). V was trimmed by 2 bases and J by 6 bases, leaving 17 bases between them. CDR3: CASSLGADGLSNEQFF. The DNA for the CDR3 is TGTGCCAGCAGTTTAGGGGCGGACGGACTGAGCAATGAGCAGTTCTTC.